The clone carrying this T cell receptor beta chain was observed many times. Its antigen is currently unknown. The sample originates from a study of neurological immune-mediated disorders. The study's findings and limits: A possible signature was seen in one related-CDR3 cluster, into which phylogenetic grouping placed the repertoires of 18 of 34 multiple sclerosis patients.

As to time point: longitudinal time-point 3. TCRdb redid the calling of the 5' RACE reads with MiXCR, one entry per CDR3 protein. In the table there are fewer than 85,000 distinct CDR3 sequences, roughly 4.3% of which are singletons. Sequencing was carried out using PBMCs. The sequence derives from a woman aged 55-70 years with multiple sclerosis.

CDR3 sequence reads: CASSAGYGGETQYF. As DNA, the CDR3 is TGCGCCAGCAGCGCAGGGTATGGAGGAGAGACCCAGTACTTC. The gene calls are TRBV5-1 and TRBJ2-5; TRBD1 or TRBD2 may be the D gene (5 bases each). With 4 bases removed from V and 4 bases from J, the gap between germline ends came to 14 bases. This CDR3 comprises 14 residues. The germline V gene encodes CDR1 SGHRS and CDR2 YFSETQ.